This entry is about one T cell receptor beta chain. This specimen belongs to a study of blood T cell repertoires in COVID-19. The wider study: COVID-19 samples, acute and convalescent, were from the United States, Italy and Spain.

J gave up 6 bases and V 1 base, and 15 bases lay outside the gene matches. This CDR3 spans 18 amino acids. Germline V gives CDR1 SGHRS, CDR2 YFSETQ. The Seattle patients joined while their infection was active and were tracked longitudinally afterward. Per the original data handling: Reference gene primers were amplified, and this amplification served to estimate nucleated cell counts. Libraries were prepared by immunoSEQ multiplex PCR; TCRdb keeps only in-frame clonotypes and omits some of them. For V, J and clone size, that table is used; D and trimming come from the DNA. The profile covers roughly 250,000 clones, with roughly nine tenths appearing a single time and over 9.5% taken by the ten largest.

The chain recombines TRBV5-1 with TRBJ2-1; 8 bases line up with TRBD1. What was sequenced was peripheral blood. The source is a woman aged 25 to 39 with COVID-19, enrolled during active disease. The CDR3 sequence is CASSLYMLGTGVFNEQFF. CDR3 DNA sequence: TGCGCCAGCAGCTTGTATATGCTAGGGACAGGCGTTTTCAATGAGCAGTTCTTC.